What follows are 28 T cell receptor beta chains derived from one specimen sequenced in a study of blood T cells in healthy people across ages. A second PCR of 7 to 11 cycles used a sample-barcoded 5' primer and a J-beta primer mix. In TCRdb, the 5' RACE reads were re-called with MiXCR into one record per CDR3 protein. The sample comprises hundreds of thousands of distinct CDR3 sequences, around 45% of which are singletons, and about 21% rests with the top ten. The sequenced sample was blood. These receptors originate from a man in his 60s in good health.

The chain is built from TRBV14 and TRBJ2-7; TRBD1 matches at 7 bases. In germline, CDR1 is SGHDN, CDR2 FVKESK. This CDR3 contains 16 residues. Trimming at V came to 0 bases and at J to 2 bases, leaving 7 bases not matched to a gene. The CDR3 sequence is CASSQDLTGSTYEQYF. CDR3 coding DNA: TGTGCCAGCAGCCAAGACTTGACAGGGTCTACCTACGAGCAGTACTTC.

This clonotype was observed a handful of times. The chain links TRBV7-9 to TRBJ1-2; tentatively, D is TRBD1 (6 bases). Germline lookup yields CDR1 SEHNR and CDR2 FQNEAQ (reference sequence). This CDR3 comprises 17 residues. Trimming removed 5 bases at V and 8 bases at J, with 27 bases between. CDR3 nucleotides: TGTGCCAGCAGCGCTACTCGGGGCCAGGGGCAAGTGGCGGGCTACACCTTC. It specifies CASSATRGQGQVAGYTF. The variable domain in full, with the rest retrieved from reference TRBV7-9 and TRBJ1-2, is DTGVSQNPRHKITKRGQNVTFRCDPISEHNRLYWYRQTLGQGPEFLTYFQNEAQLEKSRLLSDRFSAERPKGSFSTLEIQRTEQGDSAMYLCASSATRGQGQVAGYTFGSGTRLTVV.

Concerning this clonotype itself: Mismatch with germline at one junction end may stem from a read error. The chain recombines TRBV12-3 or TRBV12-4 with TRBJ2-1; 9 bases align to TRBD2. The CDR3 has 15 amino acids. CDR3: CACSRPAGGENEQFF. Written as DNA, the CDR3 is TGTGCCTGCAGCCGCCCAGCGGGGGGTGAGAATGAGCAGTTCTTC.

This rearrangement joins TRBV20-1 to TRBJ2-5, with 9 bases matching TRBD1. The V and J ends lost 6 bases and 11 bases, in that order; junction bases with no gene match: 19. From germline, CDR1 is DFQATT and CDR2 SNEGSKA (reference sequence). The CDR3 sequence is 15 residues long. The CDR3 coding sequence is TGCAGTGCAACCCGGACAGGGGCTCTTGGGAATGAGCAGTACTTC. This translates into CSATRTGALGNEQYF.

The rearrangement joins TRBV7-6 to TRBJ2-1; TRBD2 is a possible D gene (6 bases). V lost 4 bases, J lost 2 bases, and 15 bases lay in between. Per the germline V gene, CDR1 is SGHVS and CDR2 is FNYEAQ. The CDR3 is 16 amino acids. The CDR3 DNA sequence: TGTGCCAGCAGCTCCTCGTTGGAGGGGACCTACAATGAGCAGTTCTTC. Protein product: CASSSSLEGTYNEQFF.

The chain carries TRBV9 and TRBJ1-6, with TRBD1 matching over 8 bases. Unmatched junction bases numbered 3, after V lost 1 base and J lost 9 bases. From germline, CDR1 is SGDLS and CDR2 YYNGEE. The CDR3 contains 14 residues. The CDR3 nucleotides are TGTGCCAGCAGCGTATCAGGGACAGGTTCACCCCTCCACTTT. Amino acids: CASSVSGTGSPLHF.

This rearrangement joins TRBV10-3 to TRBJ2-5; TRBD2 is a possible D gene (5 bases). TRBJ2-7 matches the DNA end more closely, so the J call is doubtful. This CDR3 spans 14 amino acids. The germline V gene has CDR1 ENHRY and CDR2 SYGVKD. The DNA for the CDR3 is TGTGCCATCAGGGAGGCGACGTTTGCCGACGAGCAGTACTTC. This encodes CAIREATFADEQYF.

This clonotype was detected a few times. The gene calls are TRBV6-1 and TRBJ2-7; 7 bases line up with TRBD1. The V gene's germline CDR1 is MNHNS and CDR2 SASEGT. There are 12 residues in the CDR3. With 11 bases clipped from V and 6 bases from J, the junction kept 10 bases outside the gene matches. In DNA form, the CDR3 reads TGTGCCCTGGACAGGACAGGAAGCGAGCAGTACTTC. It yields the protein CALDRTGSEQYF.

The chain is built from TRBV3-1 and TRBJ2-5, with 11 bases identical to TRBD2. The CDR3 length is 15 residues. The J segment lost 11 bases and the V segment lost 5 bases, leaving 13 bases of the junction unmatched. Germline CDR1 and CDR2: LGHDT and YNNKEL (reference sequence). The CDR3 region is CASSFSGGAVAEQYF. CDR3 DNA: TGTGCCAGCAGCTTTAGCGGGGGGGCCGTAGCTGAGCAGTACTTC.

V usage is TRBV6-6 and J usage is TRBJ2-7; 9 bases match TRBD1. This CDR3 has 15 residues. The junction had 8 bases not matched to a gene; V was cut back by 5 bases and J by 3 bases. CDR1 is MNHNY and CDR2 is SVGAGI in the germline V gene (reference sequence). This CDR3 is CASSPSRQGVYEQYF. Here the CDR3 DNA reads TGTGCCAGCAGTCCATCCAGACAGGGGGTCTACGAGCAGTACTTC.

This clonotype was detected a few times. The chain employs TRBV4-1 and TRBJ2-7; TRBD1 aligns across 12 bases. Germline lookup yields CDR1 MGHRA and CDR2 YSYEKL. V was clipped by 3 bases and J by 3 bases; unmatched bases: 3. The CDR3 sequence is 15 residues long. The CDR3 reads CASSQGQGAFYEQYF. CDR3 DNA sequence: TGCGCCAGCAGCCAGGGACAGGGGGCCTTCTACGAGCAGTACTTC.

The V gene is TRBV6-6, the J gene TRBJ2-7, with 7 bases matching TRBD1. The CDR3 loop spans 11 amino acids. Germline values: CDR1 MNHNY, CDR2 SVGAGI (reference sequence). V lost 8 bases to trimming and J lost 6 bases; unmatched junction nucleotides: 4. This CDR3 is CASGRQGEQYF. The CDR3 nucleotides are TGTGCCAGCGGCCGACAGGGCGAGCAGTACTTC.

This clonotype was counted once. V usage is TRBV6-2 or TRBV6-3 and J usage is TRBJ2-1; TRBD2 aligns across 9 bases. Unmatched junction bases numbered 13, after V lost 4 bases and J lost 15 bases. This CDR3 spans 14 amino acids. Germline values: CDR1 MNHEY, CDR2 SVGEGT. The CDR3 coding sequence is TGTGCCAGCAGTTCCGGAACTCGGGCGGGGGGGCGGTTCTTC. This sequence encodes CASSSGTRAGGRFF.

The V gene is TRBV2, the J gene TRBJ2-4; 7 nucleotides match TRBD2. Matching the DNA end better, TRBJ2-5 makes the J call doubtful. This CDR3 contains 16 residues. Germline V lookup: CDR1 SNHLY, CDR2 FYNNEI. The CDR3 DNA is TGTGCCAGCGGCTTCCGCGGGGGAACCGCGCGAGAGACCCAGTACTTC. The encoded protein is CASGFRGGTARETQYF.

DNA of the CDR3: TGCGCCAGCAGCCAAGACCCGGGACAGGCGTCGGGAAAACTGTTTTTT. The encoded protein is CASSQDPGQASGKLFF. The chain carries TRBV4-3 and TRBJ1-4; TRBD1 aligns across 8 bases. Germline CDR1 reads LGHNA; CDR2 reads YSLEER. V lost 0 bases, J lost 10 bases, and 10 bases stayed unmatched. The CDR3 loop spans 16 amino acids.

This clonotype has just a few counts. The CDR3 sequence: CATGQSIDEQFF. The CDR3 bases are TGTGCCACGGGACAGTCGATCGATGAGCAGTTCTTC. The chain combines TRBV10-3 with TRBJ2-1, with 7 bases identical to TRBD1. CDR1 and CDR2 (germline): ENHRY, SYGVKD. V lost 10 bases to trimming and J lost 8 bases; unmatched junction nucleotides: 8. The CDR3 loop spans 12 amino acids.

This clonotype was seen repeatedly, ten times or more. The chain combines TRBV15 with TRBJ2-7; D is ambiguous. The CDR3 extends over 14 amino acids. Trimming removed 5 bases at V and 3 bases at J, with 14 bases between. Germline loops: CDR1 LNHNV, CDR2 YYDKDF (reference sequence). The CDR3 loop is CATSPLGGGYEQYF. CDR3 nucleotides: TGTGCCACCAGCCCCCTCGGTGGTGGCTACGAGCAGTACTTC.

The chain recombines TRBV2 with TRBJ2-5; 12 bases are shared with TRBD2. CDR3 length equals 17 residues. Trimming cost V 6 bases and J 5 bases; bases outside gene matches: 13. The germline CDR1 and CDR2 sequences are SNHLY and FYNNEI. This CDR3 reads CASSITSGGISGETQYF. The DNA for the CDR3 is TGTGCCAGCAGCATAACTAGCGGGGGGATCTCCGGGGAGACCCAGTACTTC.

In this sample, this clonotype turned up a few times. The chain carries TRBV4-1 and TRBJ2-4, with 10 positions matching TRBD1. V shed 0 bases and J 7 bases; nucleotides not matched to a gene: 6. This CDR3 comprises 16 residues. Germline-derived CDR1 and CDR2 are MGHRA and YSYEKL. The CDR3 here is CASSQDERQGANIQYF. The CDR3 coding sequence is TGCGCCAGCAGCCAAGATGAAAGACAGGGGGCGAACATTCAGTACTTC.

The genes are TRBV5-1 and TRBJ2-3, with 9 bases lining up with TRBD1. This CDR3 contains 15 residues. CDR1 and CDR2 (germline): SGHRS, YFSETQ. V lost 4 bases to trimming and J lost 2 bases; unmatched junction nucleotides: 5. CDR3 residues: CASSNRGPSTDTQYF. CDR3 nucleotide sequence: TGCGCCAGCAGCAACAGGGGGCCCTCCACAGATACGCAGTATTTT. Using reference TRBV5-1 and TRBJ2-3 for the parts outside the CDR3, the full variable domain is KAGVTQTPRYLIKTRGQQVTLSCSPISGHRSVSWYQQTPGQGLQFLFEYFSETQRNKGNFPGRFSGRQFSNSRSEMNVSTLELGDSALYLCASSNRGPSTDTQYFGPGTRLTVL.

The chain is built from TRBV5-6 and TRBJ2-3; either TRBD1 or TRBD2 may supply D (5 bases each). This CDR3 is built from 15 residues. Deletions cut 2 bases from V and 2 bases from J, with 12 bases between. Germline lookup yields CDR1 SGHDT and CDR2 YYEEEE. The CDR3 loop reads CASSFLRDDTDTQYF. In nucleotides, the CDR3 is TGTGCCAGCAGCTTCCTCCGGGACGACACAGATACGCAGTATTTT.

The rearrangement uses TRBV2 and TRBJ2-7; D is unresolved. The germline gives CDR1 SNHLY, CDR2 FYNNEI. V lost 6 bases to trimming and J lost 3 bases, with 9 bases between them. The CDR3 sequence is 12 residues long. The CDR3, as DNA: TGTGCCAGCAGATCACGAAACTACGAGCAGTACTTC. Amino acids: CASRSRNYEQYF.

The gene calls are TRBV6-2 or TRBV6-3 and TRBJ2-7; 7 nucleotides agree with TRBD2. V shed 6 bases and J 2 bases; nucleotides not matched to a gene: 7. Germline CDR1 and CDR2: MNHEY and SVGEGT. The length of the CDR3 is 14 residues. This chain's CDR3 is CASSVGLVTYEQYF. The CDR3 nucleotides are TGTGCCAGCAGCGTCGGACTAGTGACCTACGAGCAGTACTTC.

V usage is TRBV13 and J usage is TRBJ1-6; D remains unclear. CDR1 is PRHDT, CDR2 FYEKMQ, per germline (reference sequence). CDR3 length: 12 amino acids. V was shortened by 2 bases and J by 12 bases, with 8 bases between the two germline ends. CDR3 in DNA: TGTGCCAGCAGCTTATTCGGTTTACCCCTCCACTTT. Its translation: CASSLFGLPLHF.

The rearrangement joins TRBV24-1 to TRBJ2-7, with 11 bases matching TRBD1. The J call may be mistaken, given a closer DNA end match to TRBJ2-5. CDR3 length equals 16 residues. Germline CDR1 and CDR2: KGHDR and SFDVKD. CDR3 sequence reads: CATSEGTGGNGETQYF. The CDR3 DNA reads TGTGCCACCAGTGAGGGGACAGGGGGTAACGGAGAGACCCAGTACTTC.

The chain combines TRBV20-1 with TRBJ1-6, with D hard to call. The CDR3 length is 14 residues. Trimming took off 3 bases at V and 10 bases at J, with 16 bases between the two ends. The V gene's germline CDR1 is DFQATT and CDR2 SNEGSKA (reference sequence). The CDR3 region has the DNA TGCAGTGCTAGGCAGACCCCCGCGAACTCACCCCTCCACTTT. This encodes CSARQTPANSPLHF.

The chain links TRBV10-3 to TRBJ2-7, with D hard to call. This CDR3 spans 13 amino acids. Germline V lookup: CDR1 ENHRY, CDR2 SYGVKD. Trimming stripped 5 bases from V and 6 bases from J, with 14 bases between. The DNA for the CDR3 is TGTGCCATCAGTATAAAAACGGAAATCGAGCAGTACTTC. Residues: CAISIKTEIEQYF.

In its sample, this clonotype was seen once. The chain joins TRBV5-1 to TRBJ2-1; 9 bases line up with TRBD2. CDR1 and CDR2 from the germline V gene are SGHRS and YFSETQ. The CDR3 is 17 amino acids. Losses at the gene ends were 2 bases for V and 0 bases for J; bases not matched to a gene: 6. The CDR3 region has the DNA TGCGCCAGCAGCTTAGCGGGGGGCCCTAGCTCCTACAATGAGCAGTTCTTC. Translating it yields CASSLAGGPSSYNEQFF.